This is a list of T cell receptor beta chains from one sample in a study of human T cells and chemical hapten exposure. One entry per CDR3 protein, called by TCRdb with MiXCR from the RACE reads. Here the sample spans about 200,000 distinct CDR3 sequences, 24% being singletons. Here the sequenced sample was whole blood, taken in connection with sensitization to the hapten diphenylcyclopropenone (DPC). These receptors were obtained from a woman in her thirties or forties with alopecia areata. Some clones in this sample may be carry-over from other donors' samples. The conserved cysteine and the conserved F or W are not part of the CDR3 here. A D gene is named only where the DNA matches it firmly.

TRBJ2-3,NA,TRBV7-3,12,ASSPTRNTDTQY
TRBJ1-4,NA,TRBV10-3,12,AIRSEPLNEKLF
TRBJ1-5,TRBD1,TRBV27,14,ASRKGGGYSNQPQH
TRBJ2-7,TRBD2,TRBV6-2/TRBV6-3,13,ASSPTSGRAHEQY
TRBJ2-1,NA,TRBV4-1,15,ASRLTTGPSSYNEQF
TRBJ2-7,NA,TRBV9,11,ASSSDPGHEQY
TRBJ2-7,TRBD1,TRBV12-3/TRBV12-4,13,ASSPTGTVSYEQY
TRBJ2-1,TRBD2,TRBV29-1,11,SVGGRARNEQF
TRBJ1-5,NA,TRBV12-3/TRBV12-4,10,ASSFLQGPQH
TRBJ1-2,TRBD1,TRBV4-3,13,ASSPTQQGNYGYT
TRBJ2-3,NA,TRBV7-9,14,ASSPGKTDRTDTQY